This is a list of T cell receptor beta chains from one sample in a study of blood T cell repertoires in COVID-19. Libraries were prepared by immunoSEQ multiplex PCR; TCRdb keeps only in-frame clonotypes and omits some of them. The sample includes some 100,000 clones, roughly 88% seen only once; the top ten take roughly 6.5%. Sequencing was carried out using peripheral blood. The source is a woman aged 60 to 75 with acute or convalescent COVID-19. CDR3s include the opening cysteine and the closing phenylalanine or tryptophan. A D gene is named only where the DNA matches it firmly. Size is omitted from some rows. Given values are once, few, many or a class for expanded clones.

V	J	D	size	DNA	CDR3
TRBV19	TRBJ2-2	-	-	TGTGCCAGTAGTAGGGCTGCATCCGGGGAGCTGTTTTTT	CASSRAASGELFF
TRBV9	TRBJ2-2	TRBD2	few	TGTGCCAGCAGCGTACTAGCGGGGAACACCGGGGAGCTGTTTTTT	CASSVLAGNTGELFF
TRBV12-3/TRBV12-4	TRBJ2-7	TRBD2	-	TGTGCCAGTTCGCGGGAGATATGGGGGGAGCAGTACTTC	CASSREIWGEQYF
TRBV7-6	TRBJ2-1	-	few	TGTGCCAGCAGCTTAGCACTAGAACCCTACAATGAGCAGTTCTTC	CASSLALEPYNEQFF
TRBV18	TRBJ2-1	-	-	TGTGCCAGCTCAACCGACCAGACTTTCTCCTACAATGAGCAGTTCTTC	CASSTDQTFSYNEQFF
TRBV7-2	TRBJ2-5	-	-	TGTGCCAGCAGCCCAGGACTGTTTGGCGAGACCCAGTACTTC	CASSPGLFGETQYF
TRBV24-1	TRBJ2-2	-	-	TGTGCCACCAGTGACGGGACTGGTTTAAGGGAGCTGTTTTTT	CATSDGTGLRELFF
TRBV9	TRBJ1-5	-	-	TGTGTCAGCAGCGTAGGGGGGCGTAGCAATCAGCCCCAGCATTTT	CVSSVGGRSNQPQHF
TRBV10-2	TRBJ2-2	-	-	TGCGCCAGCAGTGAAATGGGGGGTAACACCGGGGAGCTGTTTTTT	CASSEMGGNTGELFF
TRBV2	TRBJ2-5	TRBD2	-	TGTGCCAGCAGTAGGACTAGCGGGAGAGAGACCCAGTACTTC	CASSRTSGRETQYF
TRBV5-5	TRBJ2-1	-	-	TGTGCCAGCAGCTGGCCCGGGACTGTTAATGAGCAGTTCTTC	CASSWPGTVNEQFF
TRBV30	TRBJ2-7	TRBD2	-	TGTGCCTGGGCCACGGGACTAGCGGGAGTTGAGCAGTACTTC	CAWATGLAGVEQYF
TRBV12-5	TRBJ1-2	TRBD1	-	TGTGCTAGTGGTTTGGGTCAGACAGGGTCGGGGGGCTACACCTTC	CASGLGQTGSGGYTF
TRBV18	TRBJ1-1	-	-	TGTGCCAGCTCACCGGAGTTGATGAACACTGAAGCTTTCTTT	CASSPELMNTEAFF
TRBV5-6	TRBJ1-1	-	-	TGTGCCAGCAGCGTCTTAGGGGGAAACACTGAAGCTTTCTTT	CASSVLGGNTEAFF
TRBV3-1/TRBV3-2	TRBJ2-1	TRBD2	-	TGTGCCAGCAGCCCGATGGTGACTAGCAGTTACAATGAGCAGTTCTTC	CASSPMVTSSYNEQFF
TRBV19	TRBJ1-5	TRBD1	-	TGTGCCAGTTACGACAGGGGAGATCAGCCCCAGCATTTT	CASYDRGDQPQHF
TRBV2	TRBJ1-5	-	once	TGTGCCAGCAGTGAATGGTTAGATAGCAATCAGCCCCAGCATTTT	CASSEWLDSNQPQHF
TRBV28	TRBJ1-5	TRBD1	-	TGTGCCAGCAGGCCGGGACAGGTCAATCAGCCCCAGCATTTT	CASRPGQVNQPQHF
TRBV6-2/TRBV6-3	TRBJ2-1	-	-	TGTGCCAGCAGCTCGACTAGTTACAATGAGCAGTTCTTC	CASSSTSYNEQFF
TRBV18	TRBJ2-5	-	-	TGTGCCAGCTCACCAACTCAAGAGACCCAGTACTTC	CASSPTQETQYF
TRBV7-9	TRBJ1-1	TRBD1	-	TGTGCCAGCAGCACCTCTGGGACAGCGAACACTGAAGCTTTCTTT	CASSTSGTANTEAFF
TRBV7-8	TRBJ2-3	TRBD2	-	TGTGCCAGCAGCTTAAGGCGGGAGGGGTCAGATACGCAGTATTTT	CASSLRREGSDTQYF
TRBV27	TRBJ2-1	TRBD1	-	TGTGCCAGCAGCAAGGGGACAGGGGGGAATGAGCAGTTCTTC	CASSKGTGGNEQFF